The clone carrying this TCR beta chain was counted between two and nine times. Its antigen is still unknown. The data stem from a study of metastatic and nonmetastatic thyroid tumors. With MiXCR, TCRdb called clones anew from the PCR reads. The repertoire holds about 47,000 clones, with around a quarter as singletons. General study points: Malignant thyroid tumors reportedly exceeded benign nodules significantly in TCR beta diversity, with the difference appearing in blood and tumor.

The entire patient cohort was treatment-naive prior to thyroid surgery. Trimming shortened V by 9 bases and J by 3 bases, and 14 bases separated the two germline ends. The CDR3 is 13 residues long. Germline CDR1 is SNHLY and CDR2 is FYNNEI. The sample consisted of blood. The chain combines TRBV2 with TRBJ1-1, with D hard to call. This clonotype was sampled from a male donor with papillary thyroid cancer or a benign thyroid nodule (not recorded which). Some clones in this sample may be carry-over from other donors' samples. The CDR3 DNA is TGTGCCAGTGAGGTCGGGGTTCACACTGAAGCTTTCTTT. Protein: CASEVGVHTEAFF.